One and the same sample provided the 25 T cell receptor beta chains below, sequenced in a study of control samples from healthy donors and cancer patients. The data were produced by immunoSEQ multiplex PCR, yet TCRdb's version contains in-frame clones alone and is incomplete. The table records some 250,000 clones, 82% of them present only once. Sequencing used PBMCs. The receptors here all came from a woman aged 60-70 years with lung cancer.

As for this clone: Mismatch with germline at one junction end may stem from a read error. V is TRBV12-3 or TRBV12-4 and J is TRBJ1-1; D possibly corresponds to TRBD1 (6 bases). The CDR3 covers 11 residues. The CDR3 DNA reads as TGTGCCAGCAGAACATTTGGACAGCCCCTCTTT. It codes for CASRTFGQPLF.

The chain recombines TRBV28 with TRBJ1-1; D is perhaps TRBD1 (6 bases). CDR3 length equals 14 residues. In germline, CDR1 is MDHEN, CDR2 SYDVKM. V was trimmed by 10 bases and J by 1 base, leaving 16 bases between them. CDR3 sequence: CATTRQGGNTEAFF. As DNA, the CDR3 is TGTGCCACGACGAGACAAGGGGGGAACACTGAAGCTTTCTTT.

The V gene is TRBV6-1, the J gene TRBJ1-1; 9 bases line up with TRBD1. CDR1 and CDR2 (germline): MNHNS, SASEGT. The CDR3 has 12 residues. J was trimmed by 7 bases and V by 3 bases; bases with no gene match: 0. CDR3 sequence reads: CASSEGQGEAFF. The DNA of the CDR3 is TGTGCCAGCAGTGAGGGACAGGGTGAAGCTTTCTTT.

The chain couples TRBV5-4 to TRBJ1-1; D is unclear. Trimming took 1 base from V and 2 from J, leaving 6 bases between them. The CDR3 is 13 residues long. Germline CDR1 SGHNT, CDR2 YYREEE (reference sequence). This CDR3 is CASSLKDNTEAFF. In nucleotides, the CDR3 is TGTGCCAGCAGCTTGAAGGATAACACTGAAGCTTTCTTT.

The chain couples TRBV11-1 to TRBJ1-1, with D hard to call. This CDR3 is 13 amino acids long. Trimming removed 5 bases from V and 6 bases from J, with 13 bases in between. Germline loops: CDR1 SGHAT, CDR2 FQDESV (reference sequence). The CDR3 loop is CASSRQGSAEAFF. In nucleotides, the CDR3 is TGTGCCAGCAGCCGACAAGGAAGCGCTGAAGCTTTCTTT.

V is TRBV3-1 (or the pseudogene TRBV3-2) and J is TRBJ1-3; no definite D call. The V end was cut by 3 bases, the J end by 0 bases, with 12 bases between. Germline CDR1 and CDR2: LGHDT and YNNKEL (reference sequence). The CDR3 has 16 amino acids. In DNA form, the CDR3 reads TGTGCCAGCAGCCATTTGCGGACGGACTCTGGAAACACCATATATTTT. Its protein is CASSHLRTDSGNTIYF.

CDR3 in amino acids: CASSLGVENGYTF. CDR3 in DNA: TGTGCCAGCAGCCTGGGGGTCGAGAATGGCTACACCTTC. The V call is TRBV7-3, the J call TRBJ1-2, with TRBD1 as a possible D gene (5 bases). CDR1 and CDR2 from the germline V gene are SGHTA and FQGTGA. Trimming left V 5 bases short and J 6 bases short, with 13 bases between. CDR3 length: 13 residues.

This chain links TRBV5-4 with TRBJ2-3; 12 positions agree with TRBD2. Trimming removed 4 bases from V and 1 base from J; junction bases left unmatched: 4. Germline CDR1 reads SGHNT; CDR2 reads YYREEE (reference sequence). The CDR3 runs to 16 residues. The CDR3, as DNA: TGTGCCAGCAGCGTGAGACTAGCGGGGGGCACAGATACGCAGTATTTT. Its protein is CASSVRLAGGTDTQYF.

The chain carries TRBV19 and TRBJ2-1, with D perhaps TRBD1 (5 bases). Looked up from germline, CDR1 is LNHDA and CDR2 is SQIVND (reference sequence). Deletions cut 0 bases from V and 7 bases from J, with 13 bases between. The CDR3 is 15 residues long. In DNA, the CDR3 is TGTGCCAGTAGTATAGACAGGGATCTAGGAAATGAGCAGTTCTTC. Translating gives CASSIDRDLGNEQFF.

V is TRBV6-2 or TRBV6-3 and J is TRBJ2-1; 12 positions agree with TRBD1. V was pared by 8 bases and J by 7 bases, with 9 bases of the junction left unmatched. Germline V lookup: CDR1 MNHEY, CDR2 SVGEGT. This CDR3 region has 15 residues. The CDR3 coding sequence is TGTGCCAGCGGCCCCGGGACAGGGGGCATTAATGAGCAGTTCTTC. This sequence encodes CASGPGTGGINEQFF.

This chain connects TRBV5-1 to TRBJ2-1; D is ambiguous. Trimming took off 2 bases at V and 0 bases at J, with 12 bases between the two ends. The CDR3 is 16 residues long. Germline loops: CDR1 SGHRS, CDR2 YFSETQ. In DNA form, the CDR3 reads TGCGCCAGCAGCTTCGGTCCGCGTAGCTCCTACAATGAGCAGTTCTTC. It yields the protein CASSFGPRSSYNEQFF.

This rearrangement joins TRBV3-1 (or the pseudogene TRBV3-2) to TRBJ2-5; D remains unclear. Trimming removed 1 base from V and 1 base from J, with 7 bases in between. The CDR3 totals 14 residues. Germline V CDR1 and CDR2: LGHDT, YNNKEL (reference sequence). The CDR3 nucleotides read TGTGCCAGCAGCCAAGTAGTATCCCAAGAGACCCAGTACTTC. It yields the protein CASSQVVSQETQYF.

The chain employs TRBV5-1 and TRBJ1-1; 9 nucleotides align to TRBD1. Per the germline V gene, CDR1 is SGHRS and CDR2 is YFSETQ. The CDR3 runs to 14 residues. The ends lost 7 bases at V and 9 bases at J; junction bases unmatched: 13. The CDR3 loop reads CASRLGTGSPQAFF. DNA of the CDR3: TGCGCCAGCCGCCTAGGGACAGGGAGCCCCCAAGCTTTCTTT.

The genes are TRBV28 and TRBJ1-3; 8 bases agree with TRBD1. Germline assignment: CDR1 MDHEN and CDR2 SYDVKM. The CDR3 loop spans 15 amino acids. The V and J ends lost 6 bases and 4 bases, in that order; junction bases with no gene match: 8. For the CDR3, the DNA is TGTGCCAGCAGCCTTAGTACAGGGGGGGGAAACACCATATATTTT. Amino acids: CASSLSTGGGNTIYF.

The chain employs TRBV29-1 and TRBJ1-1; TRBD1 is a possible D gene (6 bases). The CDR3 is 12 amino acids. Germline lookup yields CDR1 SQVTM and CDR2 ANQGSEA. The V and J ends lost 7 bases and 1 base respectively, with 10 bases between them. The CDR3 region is CSAWTENTEAFF. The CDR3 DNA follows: TGCAGCGCCTGGACAGAGAACACTGAAGCTTTCTTT.

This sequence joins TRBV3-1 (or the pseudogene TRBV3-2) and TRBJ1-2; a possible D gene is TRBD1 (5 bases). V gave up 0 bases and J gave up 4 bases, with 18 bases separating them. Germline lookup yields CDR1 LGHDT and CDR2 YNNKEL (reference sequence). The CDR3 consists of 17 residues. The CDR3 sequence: CASSQDIRAAQSYGYTF. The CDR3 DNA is TGTGCCAGCAGCCAAGATATCAGGGCAGCCCAAAGCTATGGCTACACCTTC.

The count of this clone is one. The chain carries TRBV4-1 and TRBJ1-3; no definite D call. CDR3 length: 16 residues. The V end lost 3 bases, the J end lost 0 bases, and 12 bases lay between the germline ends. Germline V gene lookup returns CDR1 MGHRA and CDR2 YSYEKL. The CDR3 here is CASSQLLGSSGNTIYF. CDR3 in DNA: TGCGCCAGCAGCCAGTTATTGGGGAGCTCTGGAAACACCATATATTTT.

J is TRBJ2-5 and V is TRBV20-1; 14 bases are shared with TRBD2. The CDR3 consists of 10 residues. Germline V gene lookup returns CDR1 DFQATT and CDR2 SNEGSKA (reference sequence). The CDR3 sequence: CRGLAGATYF. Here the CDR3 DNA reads TGCAGGGGACTAGCGGGGGCGACTTACTTC.

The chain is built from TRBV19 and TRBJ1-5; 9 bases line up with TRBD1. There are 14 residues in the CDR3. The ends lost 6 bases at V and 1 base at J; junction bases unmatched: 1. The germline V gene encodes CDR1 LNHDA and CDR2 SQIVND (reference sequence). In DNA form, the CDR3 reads TGTGCCAGTAGGGGACAGGGAAGCAATCAGCCCCAGCATTTT. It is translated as CASRGQGSNQPQHF.

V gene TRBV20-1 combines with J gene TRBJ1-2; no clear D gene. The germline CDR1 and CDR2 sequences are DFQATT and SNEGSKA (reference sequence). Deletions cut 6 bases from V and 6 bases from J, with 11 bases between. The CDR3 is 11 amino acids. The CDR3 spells CSATGPHGYTF. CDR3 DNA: TGCAGTGCCACGGGCCCCCATGGCTACACCTTC.

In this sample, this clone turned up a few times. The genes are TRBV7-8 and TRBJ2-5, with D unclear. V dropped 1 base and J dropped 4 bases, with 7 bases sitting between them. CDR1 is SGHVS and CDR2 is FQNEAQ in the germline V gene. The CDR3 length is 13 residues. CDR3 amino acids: CASSLDSRETQYF. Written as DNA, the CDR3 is TGTGCCAGCAGCTTAGATTCCCGAGAGACCCAGTACTTC.

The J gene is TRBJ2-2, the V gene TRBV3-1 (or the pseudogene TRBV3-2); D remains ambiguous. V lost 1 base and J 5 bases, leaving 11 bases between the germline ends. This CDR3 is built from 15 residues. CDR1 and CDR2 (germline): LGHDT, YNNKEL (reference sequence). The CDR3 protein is CASSQGLEWTGELFF. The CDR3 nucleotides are TGTGCCAGCAGCCAAGGTCTAGAATGGACCGGGGAGCTGTTTTTT.

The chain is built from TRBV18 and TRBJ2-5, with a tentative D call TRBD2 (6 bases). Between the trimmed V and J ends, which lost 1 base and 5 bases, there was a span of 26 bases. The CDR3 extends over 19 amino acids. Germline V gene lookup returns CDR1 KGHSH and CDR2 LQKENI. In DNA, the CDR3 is TGTGCCAGCTCACCACTTCTCGGTTCGAGGAGGGGACCGGTCGAGACCCAGTACTTC. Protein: CASSPLLGSRRGPVETQYF.

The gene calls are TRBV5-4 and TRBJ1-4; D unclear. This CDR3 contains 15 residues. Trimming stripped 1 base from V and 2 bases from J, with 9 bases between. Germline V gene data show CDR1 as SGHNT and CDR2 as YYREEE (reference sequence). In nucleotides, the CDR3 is TGTGCCAGCAGCTTGTCAGGATACACTAATGAAAAACTGTTTTTT. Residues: CASSLSGYTNEKLFF.

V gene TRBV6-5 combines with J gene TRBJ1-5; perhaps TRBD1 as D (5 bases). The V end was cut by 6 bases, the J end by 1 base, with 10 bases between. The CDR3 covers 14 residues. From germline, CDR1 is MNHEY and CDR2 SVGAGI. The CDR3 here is CASSWEGSNQPQHF. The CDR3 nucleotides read TGTGCCAGCAGCTGGGAGGGGAGCAATCAGCCCCAGCATTTT.